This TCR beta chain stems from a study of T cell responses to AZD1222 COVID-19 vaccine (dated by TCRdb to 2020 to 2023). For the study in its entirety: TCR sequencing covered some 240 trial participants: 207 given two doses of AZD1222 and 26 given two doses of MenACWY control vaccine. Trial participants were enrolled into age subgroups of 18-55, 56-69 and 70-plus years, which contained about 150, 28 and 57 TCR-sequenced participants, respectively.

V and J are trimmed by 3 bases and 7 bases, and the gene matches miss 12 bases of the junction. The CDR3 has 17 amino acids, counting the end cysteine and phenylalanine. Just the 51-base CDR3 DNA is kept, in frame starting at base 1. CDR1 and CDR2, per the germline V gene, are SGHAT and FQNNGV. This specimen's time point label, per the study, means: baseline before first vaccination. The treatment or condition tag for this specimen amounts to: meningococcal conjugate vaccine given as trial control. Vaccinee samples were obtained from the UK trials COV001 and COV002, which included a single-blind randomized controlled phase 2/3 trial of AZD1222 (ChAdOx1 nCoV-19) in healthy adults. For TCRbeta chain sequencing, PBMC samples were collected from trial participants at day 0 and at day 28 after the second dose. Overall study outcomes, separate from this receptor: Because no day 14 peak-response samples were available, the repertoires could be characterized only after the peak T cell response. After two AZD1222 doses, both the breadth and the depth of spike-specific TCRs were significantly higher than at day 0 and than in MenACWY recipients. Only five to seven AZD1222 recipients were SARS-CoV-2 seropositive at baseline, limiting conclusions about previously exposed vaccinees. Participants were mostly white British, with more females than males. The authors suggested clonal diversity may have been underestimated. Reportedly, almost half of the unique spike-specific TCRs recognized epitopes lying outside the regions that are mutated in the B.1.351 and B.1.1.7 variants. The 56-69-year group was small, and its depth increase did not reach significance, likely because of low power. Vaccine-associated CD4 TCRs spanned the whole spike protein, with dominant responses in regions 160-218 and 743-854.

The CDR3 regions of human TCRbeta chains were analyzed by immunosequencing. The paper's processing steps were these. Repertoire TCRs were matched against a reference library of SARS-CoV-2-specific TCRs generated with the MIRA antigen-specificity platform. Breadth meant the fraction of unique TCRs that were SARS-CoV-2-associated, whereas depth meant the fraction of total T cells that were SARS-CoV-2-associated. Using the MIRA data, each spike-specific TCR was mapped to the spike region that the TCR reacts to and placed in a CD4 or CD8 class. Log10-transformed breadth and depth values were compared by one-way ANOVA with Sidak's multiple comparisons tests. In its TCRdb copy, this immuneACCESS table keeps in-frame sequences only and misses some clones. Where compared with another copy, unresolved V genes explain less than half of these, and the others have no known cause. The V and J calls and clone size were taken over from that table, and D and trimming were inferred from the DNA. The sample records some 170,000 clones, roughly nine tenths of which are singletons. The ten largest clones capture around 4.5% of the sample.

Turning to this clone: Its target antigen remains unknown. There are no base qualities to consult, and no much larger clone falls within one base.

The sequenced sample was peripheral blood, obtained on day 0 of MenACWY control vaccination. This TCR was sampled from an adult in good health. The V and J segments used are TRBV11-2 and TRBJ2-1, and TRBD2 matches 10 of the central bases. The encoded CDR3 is CASSFFPAGGPFNEQFF. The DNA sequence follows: TGTGCCAGCAGCTTCTTTCCAGCGGGAGGGCCTTTTAATGAGCAGTTCTTC.